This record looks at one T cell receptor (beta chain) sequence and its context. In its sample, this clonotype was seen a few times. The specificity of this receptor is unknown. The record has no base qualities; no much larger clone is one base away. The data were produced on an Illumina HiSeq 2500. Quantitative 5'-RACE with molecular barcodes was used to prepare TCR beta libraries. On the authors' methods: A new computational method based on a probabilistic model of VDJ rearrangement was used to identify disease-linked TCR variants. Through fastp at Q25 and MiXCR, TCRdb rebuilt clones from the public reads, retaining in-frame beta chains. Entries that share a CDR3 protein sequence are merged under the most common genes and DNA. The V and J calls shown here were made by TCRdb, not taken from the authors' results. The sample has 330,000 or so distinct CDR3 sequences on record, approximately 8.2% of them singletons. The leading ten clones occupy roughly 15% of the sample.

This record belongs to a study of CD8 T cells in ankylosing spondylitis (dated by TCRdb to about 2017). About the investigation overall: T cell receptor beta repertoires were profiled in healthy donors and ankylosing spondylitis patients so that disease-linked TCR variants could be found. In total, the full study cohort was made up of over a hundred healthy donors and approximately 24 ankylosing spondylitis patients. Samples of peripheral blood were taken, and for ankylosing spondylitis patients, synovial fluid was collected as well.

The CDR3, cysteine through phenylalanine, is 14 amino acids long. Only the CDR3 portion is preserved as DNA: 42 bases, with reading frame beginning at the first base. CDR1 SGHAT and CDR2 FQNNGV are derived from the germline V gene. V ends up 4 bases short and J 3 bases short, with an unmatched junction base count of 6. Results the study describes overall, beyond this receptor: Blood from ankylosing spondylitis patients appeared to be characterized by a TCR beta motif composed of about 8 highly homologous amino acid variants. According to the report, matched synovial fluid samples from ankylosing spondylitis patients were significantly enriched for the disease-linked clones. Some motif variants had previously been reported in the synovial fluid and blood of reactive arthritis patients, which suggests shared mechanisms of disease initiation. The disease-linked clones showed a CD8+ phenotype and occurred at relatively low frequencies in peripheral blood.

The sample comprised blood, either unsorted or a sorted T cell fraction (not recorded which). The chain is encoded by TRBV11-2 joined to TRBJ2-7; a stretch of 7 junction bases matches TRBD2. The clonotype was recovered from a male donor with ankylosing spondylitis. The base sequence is TGTGCCAGCAGCTATTGGGAGGGTAACTACGAGCAGTACTTC. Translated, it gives CASSYWEGNYEQYF.